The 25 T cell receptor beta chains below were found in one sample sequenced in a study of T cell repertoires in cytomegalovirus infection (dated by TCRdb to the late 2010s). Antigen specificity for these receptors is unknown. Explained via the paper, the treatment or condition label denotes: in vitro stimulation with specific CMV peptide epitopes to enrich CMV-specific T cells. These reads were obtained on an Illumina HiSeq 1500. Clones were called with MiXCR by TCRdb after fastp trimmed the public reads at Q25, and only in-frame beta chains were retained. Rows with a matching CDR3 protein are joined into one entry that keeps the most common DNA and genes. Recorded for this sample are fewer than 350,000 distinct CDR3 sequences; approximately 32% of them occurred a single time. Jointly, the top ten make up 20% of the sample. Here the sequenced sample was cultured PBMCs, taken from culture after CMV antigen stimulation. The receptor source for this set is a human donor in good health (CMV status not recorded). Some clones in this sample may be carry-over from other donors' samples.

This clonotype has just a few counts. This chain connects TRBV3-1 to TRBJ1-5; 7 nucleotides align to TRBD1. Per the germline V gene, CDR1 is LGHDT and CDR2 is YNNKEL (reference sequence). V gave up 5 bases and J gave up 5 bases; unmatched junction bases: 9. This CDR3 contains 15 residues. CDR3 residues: CASSDTGEVDQPQHF. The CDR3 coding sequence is TGTGCCAGCAGCGATACAGGGGAAGTGGATCAGCCCCAGCATTTT.

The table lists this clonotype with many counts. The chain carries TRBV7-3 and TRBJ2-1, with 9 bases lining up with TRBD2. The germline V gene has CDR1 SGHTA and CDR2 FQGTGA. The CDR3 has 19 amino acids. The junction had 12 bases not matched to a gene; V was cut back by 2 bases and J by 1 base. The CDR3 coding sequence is TGTGCCAGCAGCTTAGGGTGGGGCGGGAGGGCCGCGTCCTACAATGAGCAGTTCTTC. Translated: CASSLGWGGRAASYNEQFF.

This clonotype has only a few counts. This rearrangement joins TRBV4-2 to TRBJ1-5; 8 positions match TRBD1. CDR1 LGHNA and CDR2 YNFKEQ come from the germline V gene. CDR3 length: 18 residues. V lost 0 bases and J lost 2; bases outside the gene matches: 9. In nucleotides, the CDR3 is TGTGCCAGCAGCCAAGAACCCTCTACAGGGGGAGGCAATCAGCCCCAGCATTTT. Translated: CASSQEPSTGGGNQPQHF.

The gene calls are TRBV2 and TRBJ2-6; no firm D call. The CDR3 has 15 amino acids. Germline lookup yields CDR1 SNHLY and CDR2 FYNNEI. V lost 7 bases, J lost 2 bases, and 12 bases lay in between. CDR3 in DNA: TGTGCCAGCAAGACATTATCGGCTGGGGCCAACGTCCTGACTTTC. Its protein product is CASKTLSAGANVLTF. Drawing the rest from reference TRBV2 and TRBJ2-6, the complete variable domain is EPEVTQTPSHQVTQMGQEVILRCVPISNHLYFYWYRQILGQKVEFLVSFYNNEISEKSEIFDDQFSVERPDGSNFTLKIRSTKLEDSAMYFCASKTLSAGANVLTFGAGSRLTVL.

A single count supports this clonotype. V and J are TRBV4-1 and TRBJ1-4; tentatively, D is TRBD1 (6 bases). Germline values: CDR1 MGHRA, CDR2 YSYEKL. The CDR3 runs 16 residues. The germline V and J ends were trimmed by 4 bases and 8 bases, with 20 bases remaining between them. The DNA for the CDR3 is TGCGCCAGCAGCCCATTGGGGGGGGCGGTTGCCGAAAAACTGTTTTTT. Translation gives CASSPLGGAVAEKLFF.

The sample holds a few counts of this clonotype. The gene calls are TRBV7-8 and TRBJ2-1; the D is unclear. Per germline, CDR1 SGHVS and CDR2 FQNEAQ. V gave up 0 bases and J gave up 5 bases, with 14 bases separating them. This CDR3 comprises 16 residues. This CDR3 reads CASSLARLGLNNEQFF. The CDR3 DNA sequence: TGTGCCAGCAGCTTAGCGAGGCTAGGTTTAAACAATGAGCAGTTCTTC.

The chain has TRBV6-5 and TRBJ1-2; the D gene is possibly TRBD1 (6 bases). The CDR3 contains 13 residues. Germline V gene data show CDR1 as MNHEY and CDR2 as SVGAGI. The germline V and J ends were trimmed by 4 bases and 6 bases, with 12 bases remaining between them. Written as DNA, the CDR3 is TGTGCCAGCAGTTCCCTCAGGGGTGATGGCTACACCTTC. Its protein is CASSSLRGDGYTF.

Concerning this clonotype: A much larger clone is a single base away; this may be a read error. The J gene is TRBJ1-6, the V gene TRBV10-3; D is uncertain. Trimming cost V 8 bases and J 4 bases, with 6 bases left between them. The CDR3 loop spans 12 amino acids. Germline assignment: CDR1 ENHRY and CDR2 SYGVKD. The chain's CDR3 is CAIGPYNSPLHF. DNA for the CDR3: TGTGCCATCGGACCATATAATTCACCCCTCCACTTT.

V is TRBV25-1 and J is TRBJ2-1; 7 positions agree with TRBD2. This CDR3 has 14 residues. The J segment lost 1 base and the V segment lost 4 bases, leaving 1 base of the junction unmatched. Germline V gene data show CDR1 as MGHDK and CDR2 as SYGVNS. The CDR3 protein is CASSGLASYNEQFF. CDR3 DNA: TGTGCCAGCAGTGGACTAGCATCCTACAATGAGCAGTTCTTC.

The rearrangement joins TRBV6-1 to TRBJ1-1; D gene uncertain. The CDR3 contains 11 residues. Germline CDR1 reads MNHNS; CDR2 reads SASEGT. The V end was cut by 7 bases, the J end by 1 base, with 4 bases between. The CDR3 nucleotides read TGTGCCAGCAACAGGAACACTGAAGCTTTCTTT. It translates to CASNRNTEAFF.

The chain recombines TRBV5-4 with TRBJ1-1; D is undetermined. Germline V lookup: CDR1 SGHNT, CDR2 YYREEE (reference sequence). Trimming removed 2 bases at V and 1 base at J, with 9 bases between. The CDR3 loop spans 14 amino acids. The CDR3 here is CASSFPWENTEAFF. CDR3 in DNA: TGTGCCAGCAGCTTCCCCTGGGAGAACACTGAAGCTTTCTTT.

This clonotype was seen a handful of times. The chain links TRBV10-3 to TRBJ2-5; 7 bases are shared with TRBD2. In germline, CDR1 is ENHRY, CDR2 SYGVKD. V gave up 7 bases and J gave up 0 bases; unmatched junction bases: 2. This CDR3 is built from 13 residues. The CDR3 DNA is TGTGCCATCAAGGGAGGGGACCAAGAGACCCAGTACTTC. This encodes CAIKGGDQETQYF.

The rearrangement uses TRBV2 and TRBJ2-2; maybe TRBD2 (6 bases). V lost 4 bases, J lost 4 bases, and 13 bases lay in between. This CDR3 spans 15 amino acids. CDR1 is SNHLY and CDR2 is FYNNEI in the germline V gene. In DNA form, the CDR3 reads TGTGCCAGCAGTGCTATCGGAGGGAGCACCGGGGAGCTGTTTTTT. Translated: CASSAIGGSTGELFF.

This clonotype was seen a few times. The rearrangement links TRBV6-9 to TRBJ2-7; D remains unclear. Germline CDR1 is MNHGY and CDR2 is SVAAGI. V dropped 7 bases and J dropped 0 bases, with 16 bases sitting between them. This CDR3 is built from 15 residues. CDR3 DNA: TGTGCCAGCACCCCTAAAGACGCACACTCCTACGAGCAGTACTTC. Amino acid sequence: CASTPKDAHSYEQYF.

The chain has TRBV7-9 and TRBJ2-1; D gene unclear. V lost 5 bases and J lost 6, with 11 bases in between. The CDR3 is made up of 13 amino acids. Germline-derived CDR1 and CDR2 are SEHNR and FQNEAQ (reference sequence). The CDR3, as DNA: TGTGCCAGCAGCCCCGCTACGGCCAATGAGCAGTTCTTC. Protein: CASSPATANEQFF.

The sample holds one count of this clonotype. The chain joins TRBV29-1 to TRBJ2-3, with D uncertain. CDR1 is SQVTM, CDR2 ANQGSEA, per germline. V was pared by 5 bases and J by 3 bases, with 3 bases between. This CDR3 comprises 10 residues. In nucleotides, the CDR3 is TGCAGCGTTCTGACAGATACGCAGTATTTT. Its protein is CSVLTDTQYF.

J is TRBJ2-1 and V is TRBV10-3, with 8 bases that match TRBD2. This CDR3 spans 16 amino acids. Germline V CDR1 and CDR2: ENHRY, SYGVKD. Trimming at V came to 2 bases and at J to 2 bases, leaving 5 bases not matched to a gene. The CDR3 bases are TGTGCCATCAGTGAGCGAGCGGGAGATACCTACAATGAGCAGTTCTTC. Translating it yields CAISERAGDTYNEQFF.

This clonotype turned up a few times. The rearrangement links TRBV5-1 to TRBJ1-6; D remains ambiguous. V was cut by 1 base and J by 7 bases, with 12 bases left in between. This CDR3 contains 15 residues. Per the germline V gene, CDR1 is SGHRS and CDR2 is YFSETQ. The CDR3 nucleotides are TGCGCCAGCAGCTTGAGGGTGAACTCAAATTCACCCCTCCACTTT. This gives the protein CASSLRVNSNSPLHF.

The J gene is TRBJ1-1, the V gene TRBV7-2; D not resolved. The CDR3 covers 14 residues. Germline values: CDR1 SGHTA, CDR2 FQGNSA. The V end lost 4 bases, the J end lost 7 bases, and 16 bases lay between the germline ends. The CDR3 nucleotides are TGTGCCAGCAGCTCCTTGGACCGTGGGCATGAAGCTTTCTTT. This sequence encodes CASSSLDRGHEAFF.

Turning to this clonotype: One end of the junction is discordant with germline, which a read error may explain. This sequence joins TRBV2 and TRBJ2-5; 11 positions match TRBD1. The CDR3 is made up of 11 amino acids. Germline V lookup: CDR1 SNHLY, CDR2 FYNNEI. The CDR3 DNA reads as TGTGCCAGCACCGCGGACAGGGGGCGCGACTTC. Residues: CASTADRGRDF.

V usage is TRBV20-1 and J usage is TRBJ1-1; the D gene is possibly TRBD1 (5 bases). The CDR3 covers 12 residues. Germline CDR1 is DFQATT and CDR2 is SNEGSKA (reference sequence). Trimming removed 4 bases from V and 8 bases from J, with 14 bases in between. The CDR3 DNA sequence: TGCAGTGCTATCGCCGGGGGAGCCGAAGCTTTCTTT. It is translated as CSAIAGGAEAFF.

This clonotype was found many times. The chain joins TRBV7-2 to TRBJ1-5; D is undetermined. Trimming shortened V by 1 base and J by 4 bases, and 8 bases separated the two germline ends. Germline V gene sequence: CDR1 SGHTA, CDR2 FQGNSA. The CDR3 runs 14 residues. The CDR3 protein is CASSLGPRNQPQHF. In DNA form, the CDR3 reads TGTGCCAGCAGCTTAGGTCCGAGGAATCAGCCCCAGCATTTT.

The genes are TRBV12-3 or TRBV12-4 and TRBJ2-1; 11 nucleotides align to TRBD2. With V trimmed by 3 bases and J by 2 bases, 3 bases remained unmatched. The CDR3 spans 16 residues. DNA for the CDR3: TGTGCCAGCAGTTTGAGACTAGCGGGGACCTACAATGAGCAGTTCTTC. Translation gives CASSLRLAGTYNEQFF.

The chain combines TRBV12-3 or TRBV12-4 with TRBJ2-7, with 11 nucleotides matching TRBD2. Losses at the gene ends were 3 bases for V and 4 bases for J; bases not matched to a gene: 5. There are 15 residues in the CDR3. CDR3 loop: CASSFSGREVYEQYF. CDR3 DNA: TGTGCCAGCAGTTTTAGCGGGAGGGAGGTTTACGAGCAGTACTTC.

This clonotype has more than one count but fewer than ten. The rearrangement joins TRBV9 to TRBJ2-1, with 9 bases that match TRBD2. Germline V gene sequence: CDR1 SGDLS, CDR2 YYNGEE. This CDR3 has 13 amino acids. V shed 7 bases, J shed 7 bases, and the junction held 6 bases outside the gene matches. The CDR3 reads CASAAGGGNEQFF. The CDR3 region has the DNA TGTGCCAGCGCAGCGGGGGGAGGGAATGAGCAGTTCTTC.